This paragraph reports one TCR beta chain. Its antigen is not known. These data are taken from a study of cytomegalovirus exposure and HLA in healthy donors. The study, taken as a whole, reports: On later analysis, the bulk of CMV-associated TCR beta chains appeared to be HLA-restricted. Association with HLA alleles at 0.05 false discovery rate was found for roughly 17,000 TCR beta sequences in a later analysis.

Use of 60 Vbeta and 13 Jbeta primers characterized the PCR. Sequencing was performed with immunoSEQ multiplex PCR; in TCRdb, only in-frame clones are kept and a portion is missing. The sample shows hundreds of thousands of clones, 76% of them seen only once. With 1 base removed from V and 4 bases from J, the gap between germline ends came to 11 bases. The CDR3 has 15 residues. Germline loops: CDR1 SGHVS, CDR2 FQNEAQ. J is TRBJ2-1 and V is TRBV7-8, with D possibly matching TRBD2 (5 bases). The source of this sequence is a young man in good health and CMV-seronegative. The sequencing input was PBMCs. The CDR3 DNA reads as TGTGCCAGCAGCTTAGAGTCCCGACTATACAATGAGCAGTTCTTC. Its translation: CASSLESRLYNEQFF. The full variable domain, rest sourced from reference TRBV7-8 and TRBJ2-1, is GAGVSQSPRYKVAKRGQDVALRCDPISGHVSLFWYQQALGQGPEFLTYFQNEAQLDKSGLPSDRFFAERPEGSVSTLKIQRTQQEDSAVYLCASSLESRLYNEQFFGPGTRLTVL.